Detailed here is one TCR beta chain. What this receptor recognizes is not known. No clone much larger than this one lies a single base away; base qualities are absent. The library was produced with the immunoSEQ multiplex PCR assay. The multiplex PCR relied on a mix of 60 forward primers for TCR Vbeta segments and 13 reverse primers for TCR Jbeta segments. Amplification of the CDR3 region of rearranged TCR beta genes was performed with a multiplex PCR assay on genomic DNA. Amplified TCR beta libraries were sequenced as 87-base-pair reads on the Illumina HiSeq System. In the source study's methods: A later analysis tallied tens of millions of unique TCR beta chains across the 666 repertoires, and around 12 million of those chains were shared by two or more donors. Raw reads were error-corrected and collapsed into unique sequences with a nearest-neighbor algorithm that merged closely related sequences to remove PCR and sequencing errors. CDR3 sequences were aligned to IMGT reference sequences to assign V, D and J gene segments. For a sequence to be retained, a match of at least six nucleotides was required to both a V gene segment and a J gene segment. A rearrangement counted as productive if the CDR3 had no stop codons and remained in frame with V and J, and every other rearrangement counted as non-productive. Following IMGT convention, CDR3 was defined as the stretch from the second conserved V-encoded cysteine to the conserved J-encoded phenylalanine. Sequences without an unambiguous match to a single V gene segment were excluded from the earlier analysis of about 600 of the donors. An earlier analysis of around 600 of the donors classified V segments as functional when productive rearrangements were above 56.7% and as segregating when the standard deviation between donors was above 5%. To diagnose cytomegalovirus status from the catalog of TCR beta chain sequences, a statistical classification framework was built. In a later analysis, V and J genes were assigned by comparing TCR nucleotide sequences against IMGT/GENE-DB human TR gene sequences. The TCRdist pipeline was used in a later analysis to assign CDR3 sequences and most-parsimonious VDJ recombination scenarios. In a later analysis, every TCR beta chain was defined by the combination of its CDR3 amino acid sequence and its V-gene family, and reads without a unique V-gene family were dropped. A later analysis removed nearly 600 highly shared, low-generation-probability nucleotide sequences to deal with suspected cross-contamination and a sequencing artifact. In a later analysis, a clonal expansion index for each public chain was calculated from normalized within-repertoire ranks of inferred template counts. In a later analysis, generation probabilities were computed with a VDJ recombination model fitted to out-of-frame rearrangements, and the resulting probabilities were checked against IGoR. In a later analysis, TCR-TCR, TCR-HLA and TCR-CMV co-occurrence was scored with hypergeometric tests, and a repertoire-size bias correction was applied to TCR pairs. In a later analysis, false discovery rates were estimated by permuting HLA or CMV assignments 20 times. In a later analysis, co-occurring TCRs were grouped with DBSCAN, and TCRdist sequence similarity was added when clustering was performed within HLA-allele-positive subsets. For co-occurrence clustering, repertoires with fewer than 30,000 or more than 120,000 public chains were excluded, along with a handful of repertoires with anomalous nucleotide sharing. Drawn from immuneACCESS, this table holds only the in-frame rearrangements with V and J called that TCRdb kept. Clones are partly lost; checked studies trace under half to an unresolved V gene and leave the rest unexplained. D and trimming come from the DNA, and the V and J calls and clone size come from that table. The sample table contains around 100,000 clones; only one count was recorded for roughly four fifths of them. The top ten hold roughly 2.5% of the sample.

The cohort was made up of approximately 670 healthy bone marrow donors. Cohort members were all nominally healthy when sampled, although unrecorded immune exposures were likely present. The donor tested CMV seronegative and was one of the 352 seronegative cohort members. Each donor provided a peripheral blood sample, and peripheral blood mononuclear cells were used for TCR beta sequencing. The Qiagen DNeasy Blood Extraction Kit was used to extract genomic DNA from the blood cell samples. The CDR3 covers 15 residues, taking in both the cysteine and the phenylalanine. CDR3 DNA only is kept here, 45 bases in frame from base 1. According to the germline V gene, CDR1 reads SGHDT and CDR2 reads YYEEEE. V is cut back by 0 bases and J by 5 bases, with 7 bases in the junction unmatched. This specimen comes from a study of cytomegalovirus exposure and HLA in healthy donors (dated by TCRdb to about 2017). In terms of the full investigation: According to an earlier analysis of several hundred of the donors, about 190 million T cells yielded 95 million to 140 million unique TCR beta sequences and approximately 300 Gb of sequence data. An early release covering 550 to 650 HLA-typed donors comprised about 320 gigabases of sequencing data and around 80 million unique TCR sequences. The genetic ancestry cluster associated with self-reported Caucasian donors included 81% of the approximately 430 genotyped donors. The aim of the study was to test whether cataloging public T cell receptors could identify signatures of past pathogen exposure. Using immunosequencing, the study profiled T cell repertoires from around 680 subjects and related those repertoires to cytomegalovirus serostatus. Along with the 666-subject first cohort, a separate validation cohort of 120 different subjects was used. High-throughput TCR immunosequencing, statistical association of individual TCRs with disease status, and machine learning were combined to predict cytomegalovirus infection status. A later analysis re-examined previously published TCR beta repertoires from more than 600 donors and added high-resolution HLA genotyping to investigate patterns of TCR occurrence. In the later analysis, no new phenotypic data were used to find candidate immune exposures; instead, reliance was placed on TCR beta sequences and their occurrence across donors. In an earlier analysis of about 590 of the donors, high-throughput TCR beta sequencing was used to judge whether each TCR beta V gene segment behaved as functional or pseudogenic. Alongside the repertoire data, information on donor age, sex, ethnicity and CMV serostatus was compiled. Genome-wide SNP genotypes for about 65% of the 666 donors were used in a later genetic analysis, which treated that subset as a discovery cohort. All discovery cohort repertoires had been generated using a single sequencing platform. HLA typing included class I and class II loci at four-digit resolution. The number of donors typed differed by locus, with 629-630 for A, B, C, DRB1 and DQB1, 522 for DQA1, 600 to 610 for DPA1, and approximately 470 for DPB1. A few DR-DQ haplotypes were treated as single units for association and clustering because of strong linkage in the cohort. Among roughly 400 genotyped donors of the cohort, an average of approximately 220,000 unique TCR beta nucleotide sequences was sequenced per donor, of which about 18% were non-productive.

Overall results and qualifications from the work: Across donors, most TCR sequences were observed very rarely, whereas some public TCRs were present in many individuals. Roughly uniform sequencing depth across donors was assumed in presence/absence analyses, although this assumption may not hold. An association between a missense DCLRE1C variant and V-gene and J-gene trimming of TCR beta chains was found in a later genetic analysis and replicated in an independent cohort. According to a later genetic analysis, donors in an Asian-associated ancestry cluster had fewer N-insertions in productive TCRs than the approximately 650-donor mean. Linkage disequilibrium might explain the correlated functional status among segregating V segments, but an unknown experimental factor could not be ruled out. Because the 87-base-pair reads could not distinguish some IMGT-functional V segments, including TRBV6-2 and TRBV6-3, those segments were excluded. According to a later analysis, most CMV-associated TCR beta chains appeared to be HLA-restricted, and the HLA associations seemed to be driven largely by CMV exposure. A further reported finding was that TCR beta sequences accurately predicted the HLA-A and HLA-B alleles for most subjects in the first cohort. In this cohort, only TCR beta chains were sequenced, and detectable features were limited by the absence of alpha or paired-chain data. Because counts were too low, some 16 rarely observed V segments, including chromosome 9 orphons, were excluded from the earlier analysis of around 640 of the donors. In both the original and validation cohorts, the classifier was reported to diagnose cytomegalovirus status with high specificity and sensitivity. The study gave a list of about 170 TCR beta chains associated with cytomegalovirus. Because some donors lacked HLA typing at each locus, the association tests relied only on the typed subset. Broadly in line with IMGT annotations, most TCR beta V segments showed up in productive rearrangements about 87% or about 30% of the time in an earlier analysis of 587 of the donors. A later analysis reported that several top co-occurrence clusters appeared linked to parvovirus B19, influenza, CMV and Epstein-Barr virus. Specific HLA alleles were associated with 16,951 TCR beta sequences at a false discovery rate of 0.05 in a later analysis. When HLA alleles, especially DR and DQ, strongly co-occurred, attributing TCR associations to individual alleles was difficult. The authors suggested that the approach could potentially be extended to other disease states and immunological phenotypes. In a later analysis, HLA-associated TCR beta chains were found to be more clonally expanded and to have lower generation probabilities than equally common non-associated chains. In vitro tests confirmed that a few of the cytomegalovirus-associated TCR beta chains recognize cytomegalovirus antigens. In a later analysis, TCR association rates were found to vary across HLA loci, with the most associated TCRs seen for DRB1 alleles and the fewest for HLA-C alleles. A group of highly shared sequence variants was considered likely to be a technical artifact of the sequencing pipeline. For the cohort, immune exposure information was limited to CMV serostatus.

What was sequenced was PBMCs. The V and J genes are TRBV5-6 and TRBJ1-2; 7 of the junction bases match TRBD1. The receptor's source is a woman aged 18-29 years in good health and CMV-seronegative. Here the CDR3 is given as CASSLAGTVTYGYTF. The base sequence is TGTGCCAGCAGCTTGGCCGGGACAGTCACATATGGCTACACCTTC.